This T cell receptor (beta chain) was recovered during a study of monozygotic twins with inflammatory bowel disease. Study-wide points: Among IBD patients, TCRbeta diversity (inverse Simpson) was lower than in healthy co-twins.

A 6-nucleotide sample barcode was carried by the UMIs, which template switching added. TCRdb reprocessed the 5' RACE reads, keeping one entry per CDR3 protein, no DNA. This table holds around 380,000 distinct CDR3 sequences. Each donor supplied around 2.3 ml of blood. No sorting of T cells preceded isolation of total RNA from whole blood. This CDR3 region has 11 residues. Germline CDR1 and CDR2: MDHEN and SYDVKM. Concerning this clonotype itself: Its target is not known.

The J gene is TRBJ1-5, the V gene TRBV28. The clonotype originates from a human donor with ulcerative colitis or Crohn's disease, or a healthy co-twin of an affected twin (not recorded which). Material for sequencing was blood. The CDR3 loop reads CASSLTRPQHF.